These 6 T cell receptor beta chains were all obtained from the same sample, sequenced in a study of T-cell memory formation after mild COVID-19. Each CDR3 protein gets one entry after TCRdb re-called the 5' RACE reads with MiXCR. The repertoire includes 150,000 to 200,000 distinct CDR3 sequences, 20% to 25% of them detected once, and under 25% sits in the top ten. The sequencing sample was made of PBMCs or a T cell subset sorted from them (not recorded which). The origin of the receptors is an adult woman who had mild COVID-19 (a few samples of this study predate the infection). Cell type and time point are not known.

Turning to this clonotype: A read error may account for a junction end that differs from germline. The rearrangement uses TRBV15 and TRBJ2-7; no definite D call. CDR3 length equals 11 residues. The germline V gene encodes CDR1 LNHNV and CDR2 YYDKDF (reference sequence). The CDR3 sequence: CATSRDTYRVF. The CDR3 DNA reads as TGTGCCACCAGCAGAGATACATATCGAGTCTTC.

CDR3 protein: CASSQEGTSGRWEQFF. DNA for the CDR3: TGCGCCAGCAGCCAAGAAGGGACTAGCGGGAGATGGGAGCAGTTCTTC. The chain has TRBV4-3 and TRBJ2-1; 14 nucleotides agree with TRBD2. The trim removed 0 bases at V and 10 bases at J, leaving 5 bases unmatched. Germline V gives CDR1 LGHNA, CDR2 YSLEER. This CDR3 contains 16 residues.

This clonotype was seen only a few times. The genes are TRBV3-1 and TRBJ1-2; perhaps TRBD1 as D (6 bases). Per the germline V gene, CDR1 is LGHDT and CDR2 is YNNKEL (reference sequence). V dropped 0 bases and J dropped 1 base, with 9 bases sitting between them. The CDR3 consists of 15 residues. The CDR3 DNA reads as TGTGCCAGCAGCCAAGATTCGGACAGTAACTATGGCTACACCTTC. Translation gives CASSQDSDSNYGYTF.

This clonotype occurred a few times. CDR3 sequence (DNA): TGCGCCAGCAGCTTTTCCACATCCTACGAGCAGTACTTC. It yields the protein CASSFSTSYEQYF. The gene calls are TRBV5-1 and TRBJ2-7; no definite D call. V lost 2 bases, J lost 1 base, and 7 bases lay in between. The CDR3 extends over 13 amino acids. Looked up from germline, CDR1 is SGHRS and CDR2 is YFSETQ.

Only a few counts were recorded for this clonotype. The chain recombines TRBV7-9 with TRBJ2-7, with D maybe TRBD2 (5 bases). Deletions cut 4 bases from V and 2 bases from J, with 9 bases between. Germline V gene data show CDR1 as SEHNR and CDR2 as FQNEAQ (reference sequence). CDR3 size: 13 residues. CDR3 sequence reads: CASSSPGTYEQYF. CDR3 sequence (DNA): TGTGCCAGCAGCTCCCCGGGAACCTACGAGCAGTACTTC.

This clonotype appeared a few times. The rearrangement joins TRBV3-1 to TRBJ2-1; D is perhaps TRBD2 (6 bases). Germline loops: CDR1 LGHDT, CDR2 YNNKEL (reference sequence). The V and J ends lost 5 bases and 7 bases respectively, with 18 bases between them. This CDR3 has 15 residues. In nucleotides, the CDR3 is TGTGCCAGCAGCAAGGACTATGGCCGGGGTAATGAGCAGTTCTTC. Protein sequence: CASSKDYGRGNEQFF.